This T cell receptor beta chain was sequenced during a study of OX40 agonist ivuxolimab in advanced cancers. TCRdb's table, derived via immunoSEQ multiplex PCR, lists solely in-frame clones and lacks some. The sample yields over 70,000 clones, about 73% seen once. V shed 5 bases and J 1 base; nucleotides not matched to a gene: 4. The CDR3 extends over 16 amino acids. The germline V gene has CDR1 SEHNR and CDR2 FQNEAQ (reference sequence). The chain has TRBV7-9 and TRBJ2-3; 12 bases are a match to TRBD2. The origin of this receptor is an adult with an advanced solid tumor such as melanoma, head and neck, liver or kidney cancer. The sample consisted of CD4+ or CD8+ T cells sorted from blood, taken in a trial of the OX40 agonist ivuxolimab. The CDR3 spells CASSPSGRAGTDTQYF. The CDR3 region has the DNA TGTGCCAGCAGCCCTAGCGGGAGGGCCGGCACAGATACGCAGTATTTT. Full variable domain (rest looked up from reference TRBV7-9 and TRBJ2-3): DTGVSQNPRHKITKRGQNVTFRCDPISEHNRLYWYRQTLGQGPEFLTYFQNEAQLEKSRLLSDRFSAERPKGSFSTLEIQRTEQGDSAMYLCASSPSGRAGTDTQYFGPGTRLTVL.